The 3 T cell receptor beta chains below were found in one sample sequenced in a study of T cell responses to AZD1222 COVID-19 vaccine. TCRdb keeps only in-frame clones here, not all; method: immunoSEQ multiplex PCR. The sample lists 150,000 or so clones, around nine tenths occurring once. The source material was peripheral blood, sampled on day 0 of AZD1222 vaccination. The receptors come from an adult in good health.

The chain recombines TRBV2 with TRBJ1-1; tentatively, D is TRBD1 (5 bases). The CDR3 is 14 residues long. Deletions cut 5 bases from V and 5 bases from J, with 15 bases between. The V gene's germline CDR1 is SNHLY and CDR2 FYNNEI. CDR3 amino acids: CASSSRGGRTEAFF. CDR3 bases: TGTGCCAGCAGTTCCCGCGGGGGTAGGACTGAAGCTTTCTTT.

V is TRBV27 and J is TRBJ1-6; tentatively, D is TRBD1 (5 bases). V was pared by 6 bases and J by 8 bases, with 17 bases between. CDR3 length: 15 amino acids. Per germline, CDR1 MNHEY and CDR2 SMNVEV (reference sequence). The CDR3 is CASRFDRVGYSPLHF. The CDR3 nucleotides are TGTGCCAGCAGATTTGACAGAGTTGGTTATTCACCCCTCCACTTT.

J is TRBJ2-1 and V is TRBV11-3; D remains ambiguous. CDR1 and CDR2 from the germline V gene are SGHNT and YENEEA. The CDR3 length is 13 residues. Trimming took 3 bases from V and 6 from J, leaving 9 bases between them. For the CDR3, the DNA is TGTGCCAGCAGCTTTTCCTCCCTCAATGAGCAGTTCTTC. Protein: CASSFSSLNEQFF.